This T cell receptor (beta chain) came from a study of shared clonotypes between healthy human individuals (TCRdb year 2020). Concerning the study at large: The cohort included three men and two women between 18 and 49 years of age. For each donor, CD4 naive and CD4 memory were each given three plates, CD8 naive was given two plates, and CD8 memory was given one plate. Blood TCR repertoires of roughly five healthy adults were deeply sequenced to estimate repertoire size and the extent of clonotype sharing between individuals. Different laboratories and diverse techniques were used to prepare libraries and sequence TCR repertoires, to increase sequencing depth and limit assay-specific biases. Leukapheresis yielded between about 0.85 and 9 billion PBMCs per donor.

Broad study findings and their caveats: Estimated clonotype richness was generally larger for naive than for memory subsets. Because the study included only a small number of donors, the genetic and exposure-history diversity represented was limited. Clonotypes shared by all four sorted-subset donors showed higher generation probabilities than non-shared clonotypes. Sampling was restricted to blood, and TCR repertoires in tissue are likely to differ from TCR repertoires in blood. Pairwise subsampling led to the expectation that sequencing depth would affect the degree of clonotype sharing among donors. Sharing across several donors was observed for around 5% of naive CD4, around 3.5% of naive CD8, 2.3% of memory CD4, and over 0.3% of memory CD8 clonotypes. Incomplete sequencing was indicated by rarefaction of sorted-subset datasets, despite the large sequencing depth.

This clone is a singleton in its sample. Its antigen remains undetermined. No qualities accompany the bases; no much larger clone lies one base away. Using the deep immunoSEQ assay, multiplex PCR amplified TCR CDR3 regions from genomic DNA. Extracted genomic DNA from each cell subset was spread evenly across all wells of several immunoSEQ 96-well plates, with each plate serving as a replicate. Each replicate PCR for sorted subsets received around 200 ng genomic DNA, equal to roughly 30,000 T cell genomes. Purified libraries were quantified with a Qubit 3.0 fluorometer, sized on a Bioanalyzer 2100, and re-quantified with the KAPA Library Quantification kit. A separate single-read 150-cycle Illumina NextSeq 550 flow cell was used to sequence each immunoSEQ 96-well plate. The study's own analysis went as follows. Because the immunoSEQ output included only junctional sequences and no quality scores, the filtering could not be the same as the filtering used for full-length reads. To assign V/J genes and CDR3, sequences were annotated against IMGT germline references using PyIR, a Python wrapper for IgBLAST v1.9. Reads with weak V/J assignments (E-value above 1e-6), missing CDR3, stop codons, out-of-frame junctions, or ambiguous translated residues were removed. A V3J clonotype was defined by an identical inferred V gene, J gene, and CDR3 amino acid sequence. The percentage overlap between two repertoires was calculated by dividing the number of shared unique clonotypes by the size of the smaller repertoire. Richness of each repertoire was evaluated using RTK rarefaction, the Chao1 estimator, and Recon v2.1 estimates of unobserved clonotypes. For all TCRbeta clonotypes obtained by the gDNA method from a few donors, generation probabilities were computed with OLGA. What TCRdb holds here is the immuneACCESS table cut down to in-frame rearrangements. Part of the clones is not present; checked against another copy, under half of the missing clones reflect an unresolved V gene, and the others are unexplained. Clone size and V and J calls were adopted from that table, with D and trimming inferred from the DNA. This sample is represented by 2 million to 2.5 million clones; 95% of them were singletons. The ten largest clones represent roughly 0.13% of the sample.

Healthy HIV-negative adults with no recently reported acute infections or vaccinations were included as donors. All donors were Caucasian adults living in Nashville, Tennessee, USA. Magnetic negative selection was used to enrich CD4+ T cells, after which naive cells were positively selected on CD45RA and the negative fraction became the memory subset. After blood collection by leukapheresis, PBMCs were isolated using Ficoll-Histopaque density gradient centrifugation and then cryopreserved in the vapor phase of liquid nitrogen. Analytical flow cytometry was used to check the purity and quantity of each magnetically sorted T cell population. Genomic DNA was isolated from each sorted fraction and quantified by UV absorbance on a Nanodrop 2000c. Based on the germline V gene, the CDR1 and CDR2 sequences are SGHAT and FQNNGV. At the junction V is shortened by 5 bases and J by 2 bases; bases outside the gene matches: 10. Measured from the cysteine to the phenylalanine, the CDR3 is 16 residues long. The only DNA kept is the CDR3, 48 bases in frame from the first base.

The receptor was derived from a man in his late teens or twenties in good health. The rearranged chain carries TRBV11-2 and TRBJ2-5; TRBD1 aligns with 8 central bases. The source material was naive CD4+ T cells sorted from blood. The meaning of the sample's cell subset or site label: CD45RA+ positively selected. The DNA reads TGTGCCAGCAGCCAATCACTACAGGGGGGACAAGAGACCCAGTACTTC. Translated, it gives CASSQSLQGGQETQYF. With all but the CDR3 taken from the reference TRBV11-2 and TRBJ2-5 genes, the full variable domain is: EAGVAQSPRYKIIEKRQSVAFWCNPISGHATLYWYQQILGQGPKLLIQFQNNGVVDDSQLPKDRFSAERLKGVDSTLKIQPAKLEDSAVYLCASSQSLQGGQETQYFGPGTRLLVL.